This record concerns one T cell receptor (beta chain) sequence. This sample was included in a study of T cells in Graves' hyperthyroidism and ophthalmopathy. The CDR3 runs 20 residues. The germline V gene encodes CDR1 SGHTS and CDR2 YDEGEE. J was trimmed by 3 bases and V by 4 bases; bases with no gene match: 22. Template material for amplifying TCR beta CDR3 regions consisted of RNA transcripts. HTBI primers were employed in a first-round RT-PCR of the TCR CDR3. TCRdb called the multiplex PCR reads again in MiXCR, with one record for every CDR3 protein. The sample shows 560,000 or so distinct CDR3 sequences, 46% of them seen only once.

The rearrangement uses TRBV5-8 and TRBJ1-1; the match to TRBD1 covers 9 bases. The sequenced sample consisted of peripheral blood or thyroid tissue (not recorded which). This TCR derives from a woman aged 18 to 35 with Graves' hyperthyroidism. The CDR3 sequence: CASSALKTYGQGRWDTEAFF. The CDR3 DNA sequence: TGTGCCAGCAGCGCTCTCAAAACATACGGACAGGGGAGGTGGGACACTGAAGCTTTCTTT.